This paragraph covers one TCR beta chain sequence. No antigen is known for it. The CDR3 contains 14 residues. From germline, CDR1 is ENHRY and CDR2 SYGVKD. The junction had 2 bases not matched to a gene; V was cut back by 7 bases and J by 2 bases. This sample is drawn from a study of cytotoxic CD8 clonotypes in ibrutinib-treated CLL. The overall study: The subjects consisted of roughly ten relapsed/refractory and roughly 15 treatment-naive individuals, with some 17 IGHV unmutated. Study outcomes and limitations: While tracking circulating CD8+ T-cell counts, baseline clonality exceeded that of age-matched healthy donors.

Generated by immunoSEQ multiplex PCR, the TCRdb table keeps only in-frame clones and is missing some. The data contain 65,000 to 90,000 clones, around four fifths of them singletons. This TCR was sampled from a human donor with chronic lymphocytic leukemia. The rearrangement uses TRBV10-3 and TRBJ2-2, with 9 bases fitting TRBD1. The sample consisted of PBMCs, taken after 24 months of ibrutinib treatment. CDR3 amino acids: CAITGQGNTGELFF. The CDR3 coding sequence is TGTGCCATCACGGGACAGGGAAACACCGGGGAGCTGTTTTTT.